The clone carrying this TCR beta chain was counted a single time. The CDR3 has 12 residues. CDR1 is MNHEY and CDR2 is SVGAGI in the germline V gene. V was clipped by 6 bases and J by 9 bases; unmatched bases: 6. The source of the sample is a study of blood T cell repertoires in COVID-19. Study in general: In each case, the material was cDNA or gDNA derived from T cells, B-cell-depleted T cells, or PBMCs.

Original processing notes: The assay estimated nucleated cells by amplifying reference gene primers. Data came from immunoSEQ multiplex PCR; TCRdb stores just in-frame clones and leaves some out. The DNA was the basis for D and trimming; V, J and clone size are from that table. The table lists about 200,000 clones, approximately 87% of them singletons. Material: peripheral blood. The V and J genes are TRBV6-5 and TRBJ1-1; 8 bases match TRBD1. The receptor's source is a woman aged 45 to 65 with acute or convalescent COVID-19. The CDR3 DNA reads as TGTGCCAGCAGCCCACGGACAGGGAAAGCTTTCTTT. Its translation: CASSPRTGKAFF.